Listed below are T cell receptor beta chains from one sample, sequenced in a study of shared clonotypes between healthy human individuals. Data came from immunoSEQ multiplex PCR; TCRdb stores just in-frame clones and leaves some out. The sample includes millions of clones, 85% to 95% seen only once; the top ten take under 0.15%. Sample: naive CD4+ T cells sorted from blood. These receptors were collected from a man between 18 and 29 years old in good health. Each CDR3 is given with its conserved first and last residue. D genes are given only for firm matches. A clone size is listed for some rows: how often the clone was seen (once, few, many), or a class if it is expanded.

D,V,J,length,size,DNA,CDR3
NA,TRBV6-1,TRBJ1-2,15,once,TGTGCCAGCAGTGTTGAGGGGCTGGTTAACTATGGCTACACCTTC,CASSVEGLVNYGYTF
TRBD1,TRBV4-1,TRBJ2-7,16,NA,TGCGCCAGCAGCCACCAAAGGGACAGGGGACAATACGAGCAGTACTTC,CASSHQRDRGQYEQYF
NA,TRBV25-1,TRBJ1-5,14,NA,TGTGCCAGCTCCTGGGGACGGCAAAATCAGCCCCAGCATTTT,CASSWGRQNQPQHF
NA,TRBV11-2,TRBJ2-4,16,NA,TGTGCCAGCAGCTTAGGGGCATCTTTAGCCAAAAACATTCAGTACTTC,CASSLGASLAKNIQYF
NA,TRBV28,TRBJ1-2,14,NA,TGTGCCAGCAGTCCACCTACACTGAACTATGGCTACACCTTC,CASSPPTLNYGYTF
NA,TRBV12-5,TRBJ1-6,16,NA,TGTGCTAGTGCTTTAGGTGGGGGGCCAAGTAATTCACCCCTCCACTTT,CASALGGGPSNSPLHF
NA,TRBV12-5,TRBJ1-6,15,NA,TGTGCTAGTGGAAGACTTGGCGGGTTTAATTCACCCCTCCACTTT,CASGRLGGFNSPLHF
NA,TRBV2,TRBJ1-4,16,NA,TGTGCCCAGTCCACCGTTCAGGGGTTAACTAATGAAAAACTGTTTTTT,CAQSTVQGLTNEKLFF
TRBD1,TRBV7-2,TRBJ1-2,17,NA,TGTGCCAGCACCGTCAGGACAGGGAGAAACTTAAACTATGGCTACACCTTC,CASTVRTGRNLNYGYTF
NA,TRBV19,TRBJ1-1,13,NA,TGTGCCAGTAGTATAAGTCGGAAGACTGAAGCTTTCTTT,CASSISRKTEAFF
NA,TRBV6-5,TRBJ1-1,14,NA,TGTGCCAGCAGTTACTTGGGACAGAACACTGAAGCTTTCTTT,CASSYLGQNTEAFF
NA,TRBV2,TRBJ2-3,13,NA,TGTGCCAGCAGTGAAGCAAGGCCGGATACGCAGTATTTT,CASSEARPDTQYF
TRBD2,TRBV5-1,TRBJ2-2,16,NA,TGCGCCAGCAGCGGACAAGGACTAGCGGGCTCCGGGGAGCTGTTTTTT,CASSGQGLAGSGELFF
TRBD1,TRBV7-2,TRBJ1-2,14,NA,TGTGCCAGCAGCTTAGAAGCAGGGGGCTATGGCTACACCTTC,CASSLEAGGYGYTF
NA,TRBV4-1,TRBJ2-2,14,NA,TGCGCCAGCAGCCCGCTACGAGAAGACGGGGAGCTGTTTTTT,CASSPLREDGELFF
TRBD1,TRBV4-1,TRBJ1-5,15,once,TGCGCCAGCAGCCCCACAGGGGTCAGCAATCAGCCCCAGCATTTT,CASSPTGVSNQPQHF
NA,TRBV13,TRBJ1-6,15,NA,TGTGCCAGCGCTGGTCTCGGGGCGGGTAATTCACCCCTCCACTTT,CASAGLGAGNSPLHF
NA,TRBV30,TRBJ1-5,13,few,TGTGCCTGGAGTGAGGGGAGCAATCAGCCCCAGCATTTT,CAWSEGSNQPQHF
NA,TRBV29-1,TRBJ2-1,12,NA,TGCAGCGTATACGAACGAGGCGATGAGCAGTTCTTC,CSVYERGDEQFF
TRBD1,TRBV4-3,TRBJ1-1,16,NA,TGCGCCAGCCGACGCCTCGGACAGGGGATGAACACTGAAGCTTTCTTT,CASRRLGQGMNTEAFF
NA,TRBV6-1,TRBJ2-3,13,NA,TGTGCCAGCAGTGATACGGACACAGATACGCAGTATTTT,CASSDTDTDTQYF
NA,TRBV15,TRBJ2-5,13,NA,TGTGCCACCAGCACCCCGTTGTCAGAGACCCAGTACTTC,CATSTPLSETQYF
NA,TRBV11-2,TRBJ1-1,15,NA,TGTGCCAGCAGGAACAGGGCTGGGGTCCAACTTGAAGCTTTCTTT,CASRNRAGVQLEAFF
TRBD1,TRBV2,TRBJ2-1,15,NA,TGTGCCAGCAGTGCCGACAGGGGGACCTACAATGAGCAGTTCTTC,CASSADRGTYNEQFF
TRBD2,TRBV5-1,TRBJ2-7,14,NA,TGCGCCAGCAGCTTGGGGGACTACCCGGTGGAGCAGTACTTC,CASSLGDYPVEQYF
NA,TRBV27,TRBJ2-7,11,NA,TGTGCCAGCAGTTTAATATCCGAGCAGTACTTC,CASSLISEQYF
NA,TRBV20-1,TRBJ1-1,10,once,TGCAGGGGCAGGGGCACTGAAGCTTTCTTT,CRGRGTEAFF
NA,TRBV7-9,TRBJ2-3,17,NA,TGTGCCAGCAGCTTGGGAAGGACAGTCACTAGCACAGATACGCAGTATTTT,CASSLGRTVTSTDTQYF
NA,TRBV27,TRBJ2-7,12,many,TGTGCCAGCAGTTCCCTTGGGCTCGGCTCGGTTTTC,CASSSLGLGSVF
TRBD2,TRBV7-2,TRBJ2-3,19,NA,TGTGCCAGCAGCTTAGGGCTAGCGGGAGGGCCGTGGCGCACAGATACGCAGTATTTT,CASSLGLAGGPWRTDTQYF
NA,TRBV11-2,TRBJ2-3,14,NA,TGTGCCAGCAGCTTAGATCTAGCATCAGATACGCAGTATTTT,CASSLDLASDTQYF
NA,TRBV11-1,TRBJ2-7,14,once,TGTGCCAGCAGCTTAGCGCAGTCTAGCAACGAGCAGTACTTC,CASSLAQSSNEQYF
NA,TRBV2,TRBJ2-7,12,NA,TGTGCCAGCAGTGAGGGCGGGACGGGGCAGTACTTC,CASSEGGTGQYF